One and the same sample provided the 27 T cell receptor beta chains below, sequenced in a study of T cells in Graves' hyperthyroidism and ophthalmopathy. RNA transcripts gave rise to amplified TCR beta CDR3 regions. HTBI primers were the set used in a first-round RT-PCR of the TCR CDR3. TCRdb reanalysed the multiplex PCR reads using MiXCR and keeps one entry per CDR3 protein. The data show hundreds of thousands of distinct CDR3 sequences, with 16% seen just once and roughly 18% held by the top ten. The sequenced material came from blood. These receptors were obtained from a woman aged 18 to 35 with Graves' hyperthyroidism.

This clonotype appeared many times. The chain couples TRBV20-1 to TRBJ1-6, with D hard to call. CDR3 length equals 13 residues. Germline V gives CDR1 DFQATT, CDR2 SNEGSKA (reference sequence). Trimming removed 6 bases from V and 6 bases from J, with 12 bases in between. CDR3 bases: TGCAGTGCAAACTCGGGCGGTAATTCACCCCTCCACTTT. Its protein product is CSANSGGNSPLHF.

The chain couples TRBV27 to TRBJ1-2; D is ambiguous. Looked up from germline, CDR1 is MNHEY and CDR2 is SMNVEV (reference sequence). This CDR3 has 14 residues. V was shortened by 5 bases and J by 3 bases, with 13 bases between the two germline ends. The CDR3 DNA reads TGTGCCAGCAGTCATGGAGCTGGGGACTATGGCTACACCTTC. Translating it yields CASSHGAGDYGYTF.

There are many counts of this clonotype. The V and J genes are TRBV2 and TRBJ2-1, with 13 bases that match TRBD2. CDR3 size: 15 residues. Germline V gene sequence: CDR1 SNHLY, CDR2 FYNNEI. Unmatched junction bases numbered 5, after V lost 6 bases and J lost 6 bases. The CDR3 is CASRPRTSGSNEQFF. DNA for the CDR3: TGTGCCAGCAGACCTAGGACTAGCGGGAGCAATGAGCAGTTCTTC.

This clonotype was recorded at least ten times. The chain employs TRBV7-8 and TRBJ2-5, with 7 bases that match TRBD2. The CDR3 has 14 residues. With V trimmed by 4 bases and J by 3 bases, 5 bases remained unmatched. CDR1 is SGHVS and CDR2 is FQNEAQ in the germline V gene. CDR3 sequence (DNA): TGTGCCAGCAGCTGGGGACTATTCAAAGAGACCCAGTACTTC. The encoded protein is CASSWGLFKETQYF.

This clonotype was counted between two and nine times. The genes are TRBV4-3 and TRBJ1-4, with D possibly TRBD1 on 6 matching bases. Deletions cut 0 bases from V and 8 bases from J, with 16 bases between. CDR1 is LGHNA, CDR2 YSLEER, per germline. The CDR3 is 16 amino acids. CDR3 loop: CASSQEGAGVKEKLFF. In nucleotides, the CDR3 is TGCGCCAGCAGCCAAGAAGGGGCAGGGGTTAAGGAAAAACTGTTTTTT.

This clonotype was recorded many times. V gene TRBV7-2 combines with J gene TRBJ2-3, with 10 bases fitting TRBD1. The CDR3 runs to 14 residues. V trimming: 5 bases; J trimming: 9 bases; junction bases outside the gene matches: 8. The germline V gene encodes CDR1 SGHTA and CDR2 FQGNSA. The CDR3 region is CASSPGTGVPTQYF. CDR3 DNA sequence: TGTGCCAGCAGCCCCGGGACAGGGGTTCCGACGCAGTATTTT. The full variable domain, with the rest looked up from reference TRBV7-2 and TRBJ2-3, is GAGVSQSPSNKVTEKGKDVELRCDPISGHTALYWYRQSLGQGLEFLIYFQGNSAPDKSGLPSDRFSAERTGGSVSTLTIQRTQQEDSAVYLCASSPGTGVPTQYFGPGTRLTVL.

The J gene is TRBJ1-4, the V gene TRBV6-1; the match to TRBD1 covers 8 bases. This CDR3 has 14 residues. Unmatched junction bases numbered 8, after V lost 6 bases and J lost 8 bases. CDR1 and CDR2 from the germline V gene are MNHNS and SASEGT. CDR3 in amino acids: CASRPDRGWEKLFF. The DNA for the CDR3 is TGTGCCAGCAGACCTGACAGGGGTTGGGAAAAACTGTTTTTT.

This chain connects TRBV3-1 to TRBJ2-2; perhaps TRBD2 as D (5 bases). The CDR3 totals 17 residues. The V gene lost 0 bases and the J gene lost 6 bases, with 17 bases spanning the gap. Per germline, CDR1 LGHDT and CDR2 YNNKEL (reference sequence). This CDR3 reads CASSQEGLALGAGELFF. The CDR3 DNA sequence: TGTGCCAGCAGCCAAGAGGGCCTAGCCCTCGGGGCCGGGGAGCTGTTTTTT.

Concerning this clonotype itself: Just one base apart from a much larger clone, this may be a read error. The chain employs TRBV20-1 and TRBJ2-5, with TRBD2 matching over 11 bases. Germline CDR1 DFQATT, CDR2 SNEGSKA (reference sequence). There are 15 residues in the CDR3. The CDR3 nucleotides read TGCAGTGCTAGTGCTCTAGCGGGAGGACAAGAGACCCGGTACTTC. Translation: CSASALAGGQETRYF.

There are many counts of this clonotype. The chain uses TRBV3-1 and TRBJ2-5; 12 nucleotides match TRBD2. V lost 4 bases, J lost 4 bases, and 4 bases stayed unmatched. There are 15 residues in the CDR3. Germline lookup yields CDR1 LGHDT and CDR2 YNNKEL (reference sequence). This chain's CDR3 is CASSLPGLAGETQYF. CDR3 in DNA: TGTGCCAGCAGCCTCCCGGGACTAGCGGGAGAGACCCAGTACTTC.

This clonotype was counted ten times or more. The rearrangement uses TRBV3-1 and TRBJ2-1; tentatively, D is TRBD2 (5 bases). Germline CDR1 reads LGHDT; CDR2 reads YNNKEL (reference sequence). The CDR3 length is 14 residues. The ends were cut back, 8 bases at V and 0 bases at J, with 11 bases in the middle. The CDR3 loop is CASGSGSSYNEQFF. The CDR3, as DNA: TGTGCCAGCGGCTCTGGGAGCTCCTACAATGAGCAGTTCTTC.

This clonotype was found a few times. The chain is built from TRBV20-1 and TRBJ2-7; no reliable D call. This CDR3 has 11 amino acids. Germline V lookup: CDR1 DFQATT, CDR2 SNEGSKA (reference sequence). Trimming took 3 bases from V and 3 from J, leaving 6 bases between them. This CDR3 is CSASFGYEQYF. CDR3 bases: TGCAGTGCTAGCTTCGGCTACGAGCAGTACTTC.

V gene TRBV19 combines with J gene TRBJ1-2; D remains ambiguous. V shed 6 bases and J shed 6 bases, with 14 bases lying between them. This CDR3 spans 13 amino acids. Germline V gives CDR1 LNHDA, CDR2 SQIVND (reference sequence). CDR3 sequence: CASRPLIRDGYTF. CDR3 DNA: TGTGCCAGTAGACCCCTGATACGGGATGGCTACACCTTC. The full variable domain, rest sourced from reference TRBV19 and TRBJ1-2, is DGGITQSPKYLFRKEGQNVTLSCEQNLNHDAMYWYRQDPGQGLRLIYYSQIVNDFQKGDIAEGYSVSREKKESFPLTVTSAQKNPTAFYLCASRPLIRDGYTFGSGTRLTVV.

This clonotype was counted ten times or more. This chain connects TRBV3-1 to TRBJ2-7; possible D gene TRBD2, 5 bases. This CDR3 comprises 15 residues. Germline V gene data show CDR1 as LGHDT and CDR2 as YNNKEL (reference sequence). Between the trimmed V and J ends, which lost 1 base and 6 bases, there was a span of 16 bases. The CDR3 region has the DNA TGTGCCAGCAGCCAAGCGAGGGTTTCCTACGTCGAGCAGTACTTC. As protein: CASSQARVSYVEQYF.

The genes are TRBV10-3 and TRBJ2-7, with D perhaps TRBD1 (6 bases). Trimming removed 0 bases from V and 0 bases from J, with 9 bases in between. The CDR3 is made up of 15 amino acids. Germline V gene sequence: CDR1 ENHRY, CDR2 SYGVKD. The CDR3 nucleotides read TGTGCCATCAGTGAGTCCGGACAGAGCTCCTACGAGCAGTACTTC. Its protein is CAISESGQSSYEQYF.

This rearrangement joins TRBV20-1 to TRBJ2-1, with D perhaps TRBD2 (5 bases). V gave up 1 base and J gave up 8 bases, with 15 bases separating them. This CDR3 is 14 amino acids long. Germline loops: CDR1 DFQATT, CDR2 SNEGSKA (reference sequence). The CDR3 sequence: CSARVGGSSYEQFF. The CDR3 DNA reads TGCAGTGCTAGAGTGGGTGGGAGTAGCTATGAGCAGTTCTTC.

This clonotype came up a few times. The chain carries TRBV7-9 and TRBJ2-5; TRBD2 is a possible D gene (5 bases). The CDR3 contains 12 residues. Trimming pared 4 bases from V and 5 bases from J, leaving 8 bases between. The germline V gene encodes CDR1 SEHNR and CDR2 FQNEAQ (reference sequence). CDR3 protein: CASSYTRETQYF. CDR3 nucleotides: TGTGCCAGCAGCTACACTAGGGAGACCCAGTACTTC.

The chain is built from TRBV7-3 and TRBJ2-7, with 9 bases fitting TRBD2. Germline-derived CDR1 and CDR2 are SGHTA and FQGTGA. This CDR3 region has 14 residues. Unmatched junction bases numbered 6, after V lost 4 bases and J lost 5 bases. CDR3 sequence: CASSWGLAHNEQYF. CDR3 nucleotides: TGTGCCAGCAGCTGGGGACTAGCCCACAACGAGCAGTACTTC.

The chain combines TRBV15 with TRBJ2-4, with a tentative D call TRBD1 (6 bases). In germline, CDR1 is LNHNV, CDR2 YYDKDF (reference sequence). CDR3 length: 17 residues. V was shortened by 2 bases and J by 0 bases, with 14 bases between the two germline ends. CDR3 sequence (DNA): TGTGCCACCAGCAGATCCTCGACAGGCTCAGCCAAAAACATTCAGTACTTC. The encoded protein is CATSRSSTGSAKNIQYF.

Concerning this clonotype: A read error is possible here, since a much larger clone lies one base away. The rearrangement uses TRBV27 and TRBJ2-3; 10 nucleotides match TRBD2. Germline assignment: CDR1 MNHEY and CDR2 SMNVEV (reference sequence). The CDR3 loop spans 17 amino acids. The CDR3 DNA sequence: TGTGCCGGCAGTGATGAGGATAGCGGGAGGACCCCAGATACGCAGTATTTT. It codes for CAGSDEDSGRTPDTQYF.

This clonotype has a handful of counts. The CDR3 DNA follows: TGTGCCAGCAGCTTTGGGATCGGGAGAAACACCGGGGAGCTGTTTTTT. Amino acid sequence: CASSFGIGRNTGELFF. This chain connects TRBV7-2 to TRBJ2-2; the D gene is possibly TRBD2 (6 bases). The CDR3 is 16 amino acids. V lost 3 bases to trimming and J lost 2 bases, with 13 bases between them. Germline values: CDR1 SGHTA, CDR2 FQGNSA.

This clonotype turned up a few times. The genes are TRBV9 and TRBJ2-1; possibly TRBD2 for D (5 bases). The CDR3 has 12 amino acids. Germline V CDR1 and CDR2: SGDLS, YYNGEE. V was clipped by 0 bases and J by 8 bases, with 6 bases between them. The CDR3 sequence: CASSVGADEQFF. Written as DNA, the CDR3 is TGTGCCAGCAGCGTAGGAGCGGATGAGCAGTTCTTC.

The DNA of the CDR3 is TGTGCCAGCACGGGCGAGCTAGCGGGAGGGTCCTACAATGAGCAGTTCTTC. Amino acids: CASTGELAGGSYNEQFF. J is TRBJ2-1 and V is TRBV2; TRBD2 matches at 12 bases. Germline trimming cut 7 bases from V and 1 base from J; bases unmatched to any gene: 8. CDR3 length: 17 residues. Looked up from germline, CDR1 is SNHLY and CDR2 is FYNNEI.

The chain links TRBV7-9 to TRBJ2-3; 8 bases fit TRBD2. Germline values: CDR1 SEHNR, CDR2 FQNEAQ (reference sequence). The ends lost 6 bases at V and 4 bases at J; junction bases unmatched: 6. The CDR3 runs to 14 residues. In DNA, the CDR3 is TGTGCCAGCAGGCGTCGGGGGGGCGCAGATACGCAGTATTTT. This gives the protein CASRRRGGADTQYF.

This clonotype was counted only a few times. This chain connects TRBV27 to TRBJ2-2; D tentatively reads TRBD1 or TRBD2 (5 bases each). V lost 3 bases to trimming and J lost 5 bases, with 13 bases between them. Germline assignment: CDR1 MNHEY and CDR2 SMNVEV (reference sequence). The length of the CDR3 is 15 residues. CDR3 nucleotide sequence: TGTGCCAGCAGTTTTGGGGGAGAGGGGACCGGGGAGCTGTTTTTT. This codes for CASSFGGEGTGELFF.

This clonotype was counted ten times or more. This chain links TRBV27 with TRBJ2-3; 8 bases fit TRBD1. The CDR3 sequence is 14 residues long. Trimming cost V 10 bases and J 6 bases; bases outside gene matches: 12. Germline loops: CDR1 MNHEY, CDR2 SMNVEV (reference sequence). The CDR3 DNA reads TGTGCCACCAGGGACAGGACCCTTAGGGATACGCAGTATTTT. Amino acid sequence: CATRDRTLRDTQYF.

This clonotype has more than one count but fewer than ten. The V and J genes are TRBV28 and TRBJ1-2, with TRBD1 matching 9 bases. The CDR3 length is 14 residues. Germline CDR1 is MDHEN and CDR2 is SYDVKM. Trimming took 10 bases from V and 2 from J; bases not matched to a gene: 8. The CDR3 DNA sequence: TGTGCCACTACGTCGGGGACAGGGAACTATGGCTACACCTTC. Translation: CATTSGTGNYGYTF.